This T cell receptor beta chain was found in a study of cytomegalovirus exposure and HLA in healthy donors. This PCR relied on a set of 60 Vbeta primers and 13 Jbeta primers. Sequencing used immunoSEQ multiplex PCR; TCRdb keeps in-frame clones, though not all of them. The data show roughly 180,000 clones, 70% to 85% seen once. On this clone: Its ends do not fully match the called genes, so a read error is possible.

The CDR3 length is 15 residues. The germline V gene encodes CDR1 SGHRS and CDR2 YFSETQ. Sequences were obtained from PBMCs. The TCR comes from a man aged 18-30 years in good health and CMV-seronegative. The rearrangement uses TRBV5-1 and TRBJ2-6; no clear D gene. In DNA, the CDR3 is TGCGCCAGCAGCAATCAGGTTTCTGAGGCCAACGTCCTGACTTTC. Its protein product is CASSNQVSEANVLTF.